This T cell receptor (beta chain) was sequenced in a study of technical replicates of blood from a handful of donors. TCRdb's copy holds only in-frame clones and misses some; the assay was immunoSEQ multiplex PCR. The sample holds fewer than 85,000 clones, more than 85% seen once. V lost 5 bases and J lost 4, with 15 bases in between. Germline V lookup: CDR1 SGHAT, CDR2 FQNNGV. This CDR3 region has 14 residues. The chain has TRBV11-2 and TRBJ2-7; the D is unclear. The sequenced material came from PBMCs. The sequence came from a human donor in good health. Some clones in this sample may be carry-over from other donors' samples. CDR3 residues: CASSRMTRFYEQYF. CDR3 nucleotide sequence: TGTGCCAGCAGCAGGATGACTCGATTTTACGAGCAGTACTTC.